This T cell receptor (beta chain) was found in a study of cytomegalovirus exposure and HLA in healthy donors. Broader study findings: The classifier, whose performance was assessed in both the original and validation cohorts, reportedly diagnosed cytomegalovirus status with high specificity and sensitivity.

CDR3 length equals 14 residues. CDR1 is SGHRS, CDR2 YFSETQ, per germline. V trimming: 4 bases; J trimming: 6 bases; junction bases outside the gene matches: 8. In regard to this clone: Its specificity is not known.

The PCR ran on 60 Vbeta and 13 Jbeta primers. TCRdb keeps only in-frame clones here, not all; method: immunoSEQ multiplex PCR. The table lists about 120,000 clones, more than 60% of them singletons, with 4.1% in the top ten. Sequenced: PBMCs. V and J are TRBV5-1 and TRBJ2-7, with 9 nucleotides matching TRBD1. The sequence came from a woman between 40 and 55 years old in good health and CMV-seronegative. The CDR3 DNA reads as TGCGCCAGCAGCCGTACGGGACAGGGCTCCGAGCAGTACTTC. Protein: CASSRTGQGSEQYF.